The 12 T cell receptor beta chains presented below share a single source sample, sequenced in a study of T cell responses to AZD1222 COVID-19 vaccine (dated by TCRdb to 2020 to 2022). To prepare the library, the immunoSEQ multiplex PCR assay was applied. TCRdb took over this immuneACCESS table, retaining in-frame rearrangements with V and J assigned. Such tables are incomplete; in checked studies, under half of the missing clones stem from an unresolved V gene, and the remainder is unexplained. This sample is represented by 150,000 to 180,000 clones; around nine tenths of them were singletons. The top ten clonotypes cover approximately 20% of the sample. The time point label on this specimen signifies: baseline before first vaccination. The material sequenced was peripheral blood, taken on day 0 of AZD1222 vaccination. Receptors were obtained from an adult in good health.

The rearrangement uses TRBV12-3 or TRBV12-4 and TRBJ2-7; 8 bases are a match to TRBD1. J lost 6 bases, V lost 6 bases, and 7 bases had no gene match. This CDR3 is built from 13 residues. The CDR3 is CASRMTGVAEQYF. CDR3 sequence (DNA): TGTGCCAGCAGGATGACAGGGGTGGCCGAGCAGTACTTC.

The rearrangement links TRBV24-1 to TRBJ2-1; 10 nucleotides agree with TRBD2. V was pared by 1 base and J by 8 bases, with 7 bases of the junction left unmatched. The V gene's germline CDR1 is KGHDR and CDR2 SFDVKD. The CDR3 runs to 16 residues. The CDR3 here is CATSDFPSGGSDEQFF. The CDR3 coding sequence is TGTGCCACCAGTGATTTCCCTAGCGGGGGTAGTGATGAGCAGTTCTTC.

The chain combines TRBV6-5 with TRBJ1-5; D might be TRBD1 (6 bases). The germline V gene encodes CDR1 MNHEY and CDR2 SVGAGI. This CDR3 region has 14 residues. V lost 7 bases and J 4 bases, leaving 14 bases between the germline ends. In DNA, the CDR3 is TGTGCCAGCACACCACAGGGACGGAATCAGCCCCAGCATTTT. Its translation is CASTPQGRNQPQHF.

J is TRBJ2-5 and V is TRBV12-3 or TRBV12-4; D may be TRBD2 (6 bases). The CDR3 contains 13 residues. V lost 4 bases, J lost 5 bases, and 11 bases lay in between. The CDR3 nucleotides are TGTGCCAGCAGTTGGGGGGATCAGGAGACCCAGTACTTC. This sequence encodes CASSWGDQETQYF.

The genes are TRBV12-3 or TRBV12-4 and TRBJ1-2; no reliable D call. V lost 5 bases to trimming and J lost 8 bases, with 12 bases between them. This CDR3 comprises 12 residues. Here the CDR3 reads CASSPKDYGYTF. For the CDR3, the DNA is TGTGCCAGCAGTCCGAAAGATTACGGCTACACCTTC.

The V call is TRBV7-9, the J call TRBJ1-1; TRBD1 might be the D (5 bases). The V end was cut by 6 bases, the J end by 5 bases, with 13 bases between. This CDR3 comprises 13 residues. Germline CDR1 SEHNR, CDR2 FQNEAQ (reference sequence). CDR3 coding DNA: TGTGCCAGCAGTCTTGGGGGGGAAACTGAAGCTTTCTTT. Residues: CASSLGGETEAFF.

The chain carries TRBV12-3 or TRBV12-4 and TRBJ1-2, with unresolved D. The length of the CDR3 is 13 residues. With 7 bases removed from V and 8 bases from J, the gap between germline ends came to 17 bases. The CDR3 bases are TGTGCCAGCACCCCTCGCGGTTTGAGAGGCTACACCTTC. Residues: CASTPRGLRGYTF.

DNA for the CDR3: TGTGCCAGTAGTTATGACAGGGACCAGCCCCAGCATTTT. It specifies CASSYDRDQPQHF. V is TRBV19 and J is TRBJ1-5; 7 bases are a match to TRBD1. The germline V gene encodes CDR1 LNHDA and CDR2 SQIVND (reference sequence). This CDR3 region has 13 residues. The junction had 5 bases not matched to a gene; V was cut back by 5 bases and J by 7 bases. Using reference TRBV19 and TRBJ1-5 for the parts outside the CDR3, the full variable domain is DGGITQSPKYLFRKEGQNVTLSCEQNLNHDAMYWYRQDPGQGLRLIYYSQIVNDFQKGDIAEGYSVSREKKESFPLTVTSAQKNPTAFYLCASSYDRDQPQHFGDGTRLSIL.

This chain links TRBV5-4 with TRBJ1-4; 7 positions agree with TRBD1. CDR3 length: 16 residues. The germline V gene encodes CDR1 SGHNT and CDR2 YYREEE (reference sequence). J gave up 3 bases and V 4 bases, and 9 bases lay outside the gene matches. The DNA for the CDR3 is TGTGCCAGCAGCGCGGGGGCCGGGACAGCTAATGAAAAACTGTTTTTT. This encodes CASSAGAGTANEKLFF.

The V gene is TRBV27, the J gene TRBJ1-5; D call uncertain. Germline CDR1 reads MNHEY; CDR2 reads SMNVEV (reference sequence). V dropped 5 bases and J dropped 0 bases, with 8 bases sitting between them. CDR3 size: 14 residues. The CDR3 is CASSEDNSNQPQHF. CDR3 DNA: TGTGCCAGCAGTGAAGACAATAGCAATCAGCCCCAGCATTTT.

The DNA for the CDR3 is TGTGCCAGCAGTAGTGCTCGGTGGACAGCCTACGAGCAGTACTTC. Translated, it gives CASSSARWTAYEQYF. The chain joins TRBV27 to TRBJ2-7; D is possibly TRBD1 (6 bases). Deletions cut 5 bases from V and 2 bases from J, with 16 bases between. The germline CDR1 and CDR2 sequences are MNHEY and SMNVEV (reference sequence). This CDR3 contains 15 residues.

This clone was seen only once. J is TRBJ2-3 and V is TRBV7-3; D uncertain. Trimming took off 4 bases at V and 0 bases at J, with 5 bases between the two ends. The CDR3 extends over 13 amino acids. Germline CDR1 SGHTA, CDR2 FQGTGA. The CDR3 sequence is CASSSVSTDTQYF. The CDR3 DNA is TGTGCCAGCAGCTCAGTAAGCACAGATACGCAGTATTTT.